This T cell receptor (beta chain) was profiled in a study of blood T cell repertoires in COVID-19. As for the study in general: Acute-phase and convalescent COVID-19 samples originated in the United States, Italy and Spain. The cDNA or gDNA used as material had been derived from T cells, B-cell-depleted T cells, or PBMCs.

As handled by the study authors: The assay estimated nucleated cells by amplifying reference gene primers. The data were produced by immunoSEQ multiplex PCR, yet TCRdb's version contains in-frame clones alone and is incomplete. From that table come the V and J calls and clone size; the DNA was used to work out D and trimming. The sample carries 170,000 or so clones, over 80% recorded once. The CDR3 length is 16 residues. Trimming stripped 0 bases from V and 3 bases from J, with 13 bases between. The V gene's germline CDR1 is SGHRS and CDR2 YFSETQ. Sequencing was performed on peripheral blood. The genes are TRBV5-1 and TRBJ2-1; weak D call: TRBD1 (6 bases). The sequence came from a woman aged 55-69 years with acute or convalescent COVID-19. The CDR3 nucleotides are TGCGCCAGCAGCTTGGGGGGGCAGTACCTCTACAATGAGCAGTTCTTC. Amino acid sequence: CASSLGGQYLYNEQFF.